This T cell receptor beta chain was profiled in a study of blood T cell repertoires in COVID-19 (dated by TCRdb to about 2020). Describing the broader study: Samples from collaborators originated in the United States, Italy and Spain and spanned both the acute and convalescent phases of COVID-19. Where HLA class I and class II types were available, the types were taken from metadata supplied by the sample provider, not from assay-based typing. The prospective study material was composed of cDNA or gDNA derived from T cells, B-cell-depleted T cells, or PBMCs. The samples were drawn from the first 160 participants of the ongoing ImmuneRACE study and from 950 to 1,500 subjects provided by 6 global collaborators. Sample metadata almost always included a de-identified subject ID, COVID-19 status, age in years and sex. A freely available public database, intended as a resource for researchers studying the immune response to SARS-CoV-2, is where the repertoires were released. Deeply sampled blood TCRbeta repertoires from subjects exposed to, actively infected with, or recovered from COVID-19 were included in the dataset.

Each collaborating institution followed its own protocols to collect whole blood in K2EDTA tubes. For TCRbeta analysis, collaborator samples were shipped as frozen whole blood, as isolated PBMCs, or as DNA extracted from either sample type. The immunoSEQ Assay, a bias-controlled multiplex PCR, was used to amplify TCRbeta CDR3 regions from genomic DNA. The paper's processing steps were these. Within the assay, amplification of reference gene primers was used to estimate how many nucleated cells each sample contained. Sequence reads were collapsed and filtered to measure the absolute abundance of every unique TCRbeta CDR3 rearrangement. For each sample, productive Simpson clonality was calculated by taking the square root of Simpson's diversity index across productive rearrangements. Held by TCRdb, this immuneACCESS table contains in-frame sequences only and omits some clones. Under half of the omission traces to an unresolved V gene where checked; the cause of the rest is unknown. Clone size and the V and J calls come from that table; the DNA yielded D and trimming. The sample table holds under 130,000 clones, of which around 91% were seen once. In total, the top ten clones hold approximately 30% of the sample.

On this clone: Its recognized antigen is unknown. No base qualities exist here, and no much larger clone lies one base off it.

In the germline V gene, CDR1 corresponds to SGHRS and CDR2 to YFSETQ. V has 0 bases trimmed and J has 4 bases trimmed; junction bases matching no gene number 6. From the cysteine up to the phenylalanine, the CDR3 has a length of 16 residues. The retained sequence is limited to the CDR3, 48 bases, with the frame set at the first base. Results the study describes overall, beyond this receptor: How much clinical and demographic metadata was included differed by source and by participant, and the metadata was provided uncurated.

Recombination joined TRBV5-1 with TRBJ1-1; TRBD1 agrees with 10 junctional bases. Source material: peripheral blood. The source is a woman aged 80 or older with acute or convalescent COVID-19. Read as DNA, the sequence is TGCGCCAGCAGCTTGGGGGACAGGGGACCGGGCACTGAAGCTTTCTTT. It is translated as CASSLGDRGPGTEAFF.